This entry lists 32 T cell receptor beta chains sequenced from one sample in a study of T cell responses to AZD1222 COVID-19 vaccine. Clones were read by immunoSEQ multiplex PCR, and TCRdb kept only the in-frame ones, dropping some. The sample lists around 200,000 clones; 88% were seen once. Sequencing was performed on peripheral blood, taken on day 0 of AZD1222 vaccination. Receptors were obtained from an adult in good health.

For this clone: Different DNA sequences within this sample yield the same CDR3. J is TRBJ2-3 and V is TRBV12-3 or TRBV12-4; D remains unclear. With 3 bases removed from V and 6 bases from J, the gap between germline ends came to 4 bases. CDR3 length: 11 amino acids. The CDR3 loop is CASSLGDTQYF. CDR3 nucleotides: TGTGCCAGCAGTTTGGGTGATACGCAGTATTTT.

This chain joins TRBV28 and TRBJ1-2; 8 nucleotides agree with TRBD1. Germline V CDR1 and CDR2: MDHEN, SYDVKM. J was trimmed by 0 bases and V by 5 bases; bases with no gene match: 8. The CDR3 has 16 residues. DNA of the CDR3: TGTGCCAGCAGTCCCCCAGGACAGGGAGCTAACTATGGCTACACCTTC. It codes for CASSPPGQGANYGYTF.

The chain combines TRBV5-1 with TRBJ1-3; D is uncertain. Trimming pared 10 bases from V and 3 bases from J, leaving 26 bases between. The CDR3 is 17 amino acids. Germline V gene sequence: CDR1 SGHRS, CDR2 YFSETQ. CDR3 loop: CALTNPAGGGLGNTIYF. The CDR3 DNA follows: TGCGCCCTAACTAACCCTGCGGGCGGAGGTCTTGGAAACACCATATATTTT.

The chain recombines TRBV30 with TRBJ1-1; unclear D gene. With 2 bases removed from V and 1 base from J, the gap between germline ends came to 8 bases. The CDR3 has 13 residues. Germline V lookup: CDR1 GTSNPN, CDR2 SVGIG (reference sequence). The CDR3, as DNA: TGTGCCTGGAGTAAGGGAGGGAACACTGAAGCTTTCTTT. Protein product: CAWSKGGNTEAFF.

The chain couples TRBV6-5 to TRBJ2-7; 7 bases line up with TRBD2. Germline trimming cut 0 bases from V and 5 bases from J; bases unmatched to any gene: 7. Germline lookup yields CDR1 MNHEY and CDR2 SVGAGI. This CDR3 is built from 15 residues. CDR3 in DNA: TGTGCCAGCAGTTACTCGACGGCCCGGGGGGACGAGCAGTACTTC. Its translation: CASSYSTARGDEQYF.

V gene TRBV7-2 combines with J gene TRBJ1-3; D uncertain. This CDR3 region has 16 residues. V was trimmed by 5 bases and J by 0 bases, leaving 14 bases between them. CDR1 is SGHTA and CDR2 is FQGNSA in the germline V gene. CDR3 coding DNA: TGTGCCAGCAGCCCCGAGCTAGTCCTCTCTGGAAACACCATATATTTT. Its protein is CASSPELVLSGNTIYF. The whole variable domain, remainder taken from reference TRBV7-2 and TRBJ1-3, is GAGVSQSPSNKVTEKGKDVELRCDPISGHTALYWYRQSLGQGLEFLIYFQGNSAPDKSGLPSDRFSAERTGGSVSTLTIQRTQQEDSAVYLCASSPELVLSGNTIYFGEGSWLTVV.

This clone was detected only a few times. The chain recombines TRBV27 with TRBJ1-2, with D tentatively TRBD1 (5 bases). Germline loops: CDR1 MNHEY, CDR2 SMNVEV (reference sequence). This CDR3 is built from 15 residues. With 5 bases removed from V and 3 bases from J, the gap between germline ends came to 16 bases. This CDR3 is CASSTPGRGDYGYTF. The CDR3 nucleotides read TGTGCCAGCAGTACCCCGGGGAGGGGAGACTATGGCTACACCTTC.

This clone was observed a handful of times. This chain connects TRBV23-1 to TRBJ1-6; 12 bases are a match to TRBD1. TRBV23-1 qualifies as an ORF whose function is uncertain. The CDR3 spans 18 residues. V was pared by 6 bases and J by 6 bases, with 12 bases of the junction left unmatched. The CDR3 DNA sequence: TGCGCCAGCAGCCACGCATCCCGGGACAGGGGGCCTAATTCACCCCTCCACTTT. As protein: CASSHASRDRGPNSPLHF.

The chain recombines TRBV7-3 with TRBJ2-7; a weak D match, TRBD1 (6 bases). Trimming removed 0 bases at V and 6 bases at J, with 9 bases between. The length of the CDR3 is 13 residues. Germline lookup yields CDR1 SGHTA and CDR2 FQGTGA. CDR3 bases: TGTGCCAGCAGCTTAACGAGAGGGGGCGAGCAGTACTTC. Translating it yields CASSLTRGGEQYF.

The chain combines TRBV2 with TRBJ2-1; perhaps TRBD2 as D (6 bases). There are 13 residues in the CDR3. Germline V lookup: CDR1 SNHLY, CDR2 FYNNEI. The ends were cut back, 8 bases at V and 7 bases at J, with 15 bases in the middle. CDR3 region: CASGDLDGNEQFF. The CDR3 DNA reads as TGTGCCAGCGGGGACTTAGACGGGAATGAGCAGTTCTTC. The full variable domain, rest sourced from reference TRBV2 and TRBJ2-1, is EPEVTQTPSHQVTQMGQEVILRCVPISNHLYFYWYRQILGQKVEFLVSFYNNEISEKSEIFDDQFSVERPDGSNFTLKIRSTKLEDSAMYFCASGDLDGNEQFFGPGTRLTVL.

This clone was observed a few times. Here the CDR3 DNA reads TGTGCCAGCAGTATTAATCGGGGTAGGACGCAGTATTTT. Residues: CASSINRGRTQYF. This chain connects TRBV27 to TRBJ2-3, with D possibly being TRBD2 (5 bases). The germline V gene encodes CDR1 MNHEY and CDR2 SMNVEV (reference sequence). The V end was cut by 5 bases, the J end by 9 bases, with 15 bases between. This CDR3 region has 13 residues.

The rearrangement links TRBV19 to TRBJ1-1, with a tentative D call TRBD1 (5 bases). The length of the CDR3 is 15 residues. Germline lookup yields CDR1 LNHDA and CDR2 SQIVND (reference sequence). The V end lost 5 bases, the J end lost 1 base, and 14 bases lay between the germline ends. The CDR3 spells CASSPPRGQNTEAFF. CDR3 DNA: TGTGCCAGTAGTCCCCCCCGGGGCCAGAACACTGAAGCTTTCTTT.

This chain's CDR3 is CASPTGLAGRTQYF. The CDR3 bases are TGTGCCAGCCCTACTGGACTAGCGGGGAGGACCCAGTACTTC. The chain links TRBV2 to TRBJ2-5; TRBD2 aligns across 12 bases. In germline, CDR1 is SNHLY, CDR2 FYNNEI. V lost 8 bases, J lost 7 bases, and 8 bases stayed unmatched. The CDR3 extends over 14 amino acids.

The chain employs TRBV28 and TRBJ1-2; no definite D call. The germline V and J ends were trimmed by 6 bases and 8 bases, with 19 bases remaining between them. This CDR3 comprises 14 residues. Per the germline V gene, CDR1 is MDHEN and CDR2 is SYDVKM. In DNA, the CDR3 is TGTGCCAGCAGCCCCGGAGGGAACGGAGAAGGCTACACCTTC. Residues: CASSPGGNGEGYTF.

The V gene is TRBV4-1, the J gene TRBJ2-2; 8 bases match TRBD1. From germline, CDR1 is MGHRA and CDR2 YSYEKL. Unmatched junction bases numbered 11, after V lost 6 bases and J lost 2 bases. This CDR3 is built from 17 residues. Here the CDR3 DNA reads TGCGCCAGCAGACTACTTTCGACAGGGGCTAACACCGGGGAGCTGTTTTTT. Encoded protein: CASRLLSTGANTGELFF.

The chain is built from TRBV3-1 (or the pseudogene TRBV3-2) and TRBJ2-2; the match to TRBD1 covers 7 bases. The V gene's germline CDR1 is LGHDT and CDR2 YNNKEL (reference sequence). The J segment lost 8 bases and the V segment lost 4 bases, leaving 7 bases of the junction unmatched. The CDR3 is made up of 14 amino acids. The CDR3 loop reads CASSPTGSEGELFF. Here the CDR3 DNA reads TGTGCCAGCAGCCCGACAGGGTCGGAAGGGGAGCTGTTTTTT.

The V call is TRBV2, the J call TRBJ2-7, with D possibly being TRBD1 (5 bases). This CDR3 region has 12 residues. V lost 7 bases and J 4 bases, leaving 11 bases between the germline ends. CDR1 and CDR2 (germline): SNHLY, FYNNEI. The CDR3 loop is CASNRQKYEQYF. The DNA of the CDR3 is TGTGCCAGCAACAGACAGAAATACGAGCAGTACTTC.

This clone was detected once. The chain combines TRBV7-9 with TRBJ2-5, with TRBD2 matching 9 bases. Germline lookup yields CDR1 SEHNR and CDR2 FQNEAQ (reference sequence). V was pared by 4 bases and J by 4 bases, with 7 bases of the junction left unmatched. There are 15 residues in the CDR3. Written as DNA, the CDR3 is TGTGCCAGCAGCTCCCCAGCGGGGGGACGAGAGACCCAGTACTTC. This translates into CASSSPAGGRETQYF.

The V and J genes are TRBV5-5 and TRBJ2-1; 11 nucleotides match TRBD2. V lost 4 bases to trimming and J lost 7 bases; unmatched junction nucleotides: 13. The CDR3 totals 17 residues. Germline V gene lookup returns CDR1 SGHKS and CDR2 YYEKEE (reference sequence). The chain's CDR3 is CASSRAPPSGGSNEQFF. The CDR3 region has the DNA TGTGCCAGCAGCAGAGCGCCGCCTAGCGGGGGGTCTAATGAGCAGTTCTTC.

The table lists this clone with a count of one. J is TRBJ1-1 and V is TRBV24-1; D gene ambiguous. The CDR3 totals 15 residues. V lost 0 bases and J 0 bases, leaving 7 bases between the germline ends. The germline V gene has CDR1 KGHDR and CDR2 SFDVKD. The CDR3 region is CATSDLRIMNTEAFF. As DNA, the CDR3 is TGTGCCACCAGTGATTTGCGCATAATGAACACTGAAGCTTTCTTT.

V gene TRBV19 combines with J gene TRBJ1-1; TRBD1 is a possible D gene (5 bases). Between the trimmed V and J ends, which lost 5 bases and 0 bases, there was a span of 7 bases. The CDR3 is 13 residues long. Germline-derived CDR1 and CDR2 are LNHDA and SQIVND (reference sequence). This CDR3 reads CASSSQVNTEAFF. As DNA, the CDR3 is TGTGCCAGTAGTTCACAGGTGAACACTGAAGCTTTCTTT.

The V call is TRBV30, the J call TRBJ2-3, with 7 bases aligning to TRBD2. This CDR3 has 15 residues. Germline CDR1 GTSNPN, CDR2 SVGIG (reference sequence). The V gene end was trimmed by 0 bases and the J gene end by 2 bases; junction bases not matched to a gene: 5. CDR3 in DNA: TGTGCCTGGAGTGTACCCGCGGGGGTCACAGATACGCAGTATTTT. This translates into CAWSVPAGVTDTQYF.

The chain is built from TRBV5-1 and TRBJ2-3; no definite D call. Germline-derived CDR1 and CDR2 are SGHRS and YFSETQ. V was cut by 0 bases and J by 6 bases, with 8 bases left in between. There are 13 residues in the CDR3. The CDR3 nucleotides are TGCGCCAGCAGCTTGGGGGCCTCGGATACGCAGTATTTT. The encoded protein is CASSLGASDTQYF.

This chain joins TRBV10-3 and TRBJ1-2; a weak D match, TRBD1 (6 bases). Germline lookup yields CDR1 ENHRY and CDR2 SYGVKD. The CDR3 contains 14 residues. Deletions cut 4 bases from V and 5 bases from J, with 14 bases between. CDR3 loop: CAISGLQGGYGYTF. DNA of the CDR3: TGTGCCATCAGTGGGCTACAGGGCGGGTATGGCTACACCTTC.

The chain's CDR3 is CASSLGGRRAYEQYF. In nucleotides, the CDR3 is TGTGCCAGCAGCTTAGGAGGGAGGAGGGCCTACGAGCAGTACTTC. The chain combines TRBV11-2 with TRBJ2-7, with a tentative D call TRBD2 (6 bases). V was trimmed by 1 base and J by 2 bases, leaving 12 bases between them. The germline V gene encodes CDR1 SGHAT and CDR2 FQNNGV. The CDR3 length is 15 residues.

The chain combines TRBV19 with TRBJ1-4; D is perhaps TRBD1 (5 bases). Germline V gene sequence: CDR1 LNHDA, CDR2 SQIVND (reference sequence). This CDR3 comprises 13 residues. Between the trimmed V and J ends, which lost 5 bases and 2 bases, there was a span of 6 bases. CDR3 sequence: CASSRGTNEKLFF. The CDR3 DNA sequence: TGTGCCAGTAGTCGGGGGACTAATGAAAAACTGTTTTTT.

The chain links TRBV30 to TRBJ1-1, with TRBD1 identical over 11 bases. The V gene end was trimmed by 2 bases and the J gene end by 10 bases; junction bases not matched to a gene: 12. The V gene's germline CDR1 is GTSNPN and CDR2 SVGIG (reference sequence). The CDR3 has 15 amino acids. DNA for the CDR3: TGTGCCTGGAGTTTGAGGACAGGGGGCCGATCTGGAGCTTTCTTT. It specifies CAWSLRTGGRSGAFF.

Only one count was recorded for this clone. The chain links TRBV5-1 to TRBJ2-1; TRBD2 matches at 8 bases. This CDR3 region has 15 residues. Trimming at V came to 4 bases and at J to 7 bases, leaving 10 bases not matched to a gene. Germline-derived CDR1 and CDR2 are SGHRS and YFSETQ. CDR3 coding DNA: TGCGCCAGCAGCCCCGGGGGCGGGGGGCGGAATGAGCAGTTCTTC. It is translated as CASSPGGGGRNEQFF.

The chain recombines TRBV12-5 with TRBJ2-1; TRBD1 matches 9 bases. Germline V CDR1 and CDR2: LGHNT, FRNRAP. Unmatched junction bases numbered 11, after V lost 0 bases and J lost 5 bases. The length of the CDR3 is 18 residues. This chain's CDR3 is CASGLVLDRGMGHNEQFF. The CDR3 DNA reads as TGTGCTAGTGGTTTGGTACTAGACAGGGGGATGGGACACAATGAGCAGTTCTTC.

The chain is built from TRBV6-6 and TRBJ2-5, with a possible D match to TRBD1 (6 bases). The V end lost 6 bases, the J end lost 5 bases, and 13 bases lay between the germline ends. The CDR3 loop spans 13 amino acids. Germline V lookup: CDR1 MNHNY, CDR2 SVGAGI (reference sequence). The CDR3 loop is CASSETGKETQYF. Here the CDR3 DNA reads TGTGCCAGCAGCGAAACAGGGAAGGAGACCCAGTACTTC.

The chain recombines TRBV6-5 with TRBJ2-3; D possibly corresponds to TRBD1 (7 bases). V lost 10 bases and J 0 bases, leaving 17 bases between the germline ends. The germline CDR1 and CDR2 sequences are MNHEY and SVGAGI. The CDR3 is 15 amino acids. CDR3 in DNA: TGTGCCATATCCAGGGGGGCCCTAAGCACAGATACGCAGTATTTT. Its translation is CAISRGALSTDTQYF.

The chain is built from TRBV27 and TRBJ1-5, with 7 bases that match TRBD1. The CDR3 has 15 residues. Unmatched junction bases numbered 9, after V lost 6 bases and J lost 4 bases. CDR1 and CDR2 (germline): MNHEY, SMNVEV (reference sequence). CDR3 region: CASSMTGLVNQPQHF. The CDR3 DNA reads TGTGCCAGCAGCATGACAGGGTTGGTAAATCAGCCCCAGCATTTT.